This passage covers 28 T cell receptor beta chains from one sample sequenced in a study of T cells in narcolepsy. Method: immunoSEQ multiplex PCR; TCRdb's copy keeps in-frame clones and lacks some. The repertoire holds tens of thousands of clones, with approximately 79% as singletons. The source material was memory (CD45RA-) CD4+ T cells from blood. Receptor source: a human donor in good health.

The rearrangement joins TRBV27 to TRBJ1-1; D gene uncertain. The V end was cut by 3 bases, the J end by 1 base, with 6 bases between. CDR1 is MNHEY, CDR2 SMNVEV, per germline (reference sequence). CDR3 size: 13 residues. CDR3 sequence (DNA): TGTGCCAGCAGTTTTCGAGAGAACACTGAAGCTTTCTTT. Amino acids: CASSFRENTEAFF.

This clone appeared once. The rearrangement uses TRBV5-6 and TRBJ2-7, with TRBD1 matching 10 bases. The trim removed 3 bases at V and 5 bases at J, leaving 5 bases unmatched. The CDR3 consists of 14 residues. Germline V CDR1 and CDR2: SGHDT, YYEEEE. The CDR3 DNA sequence: TGTGCCAGCAGCTCGGGACAGGGGTCCGACGAGCAGTACTTC. This sequence encodes CASSSGQGSDEQYF. Full variable domain (outside the CDR3, taken from reference TRBV5-6 and TRBJ2-7): DAGVTQSPTHLIKTRGQQVTLRCSPKSGHDTVSWYQQALGQGPQFIFQYYEEEERQRGNFPDRFSGHQFPNYSSELNVNALLLGDSALYLCASSSGQGSDEQYFGPGTRLTVT.

This clone was observed a single time. The rearrangement links TRBV5-1 to TRBJ2-7, with TRBD1 matching 9 bases. Germline V gives CDR1 SGHRS, CDR2 YFSETQ. The CDR3 is 16 amino acids. Losses at the gene ends were 2 bases for V and 6 bases for J; bases not matched to a gene: 12. The CDR3 DNA reads as TGCGCCAGCAGCTTTGTACTTTCGGGACAGGGAAGCGAGCAGTACTTC. It translates to CASSFVLSGQGSEQYF.

The genes are TRBV29-1 and TRBJ2-1; 7 nucleotides agree with TRBD1. The CDR3 runs 13 residues. V lost 7 bases to trimming and J lost 9 bases; unmatched junction nucleotides: 12. Per the germline V gene, CDR1 is SQVTM and CDR2 is ANQGSEA. CDR3 residues: CSGTGAGGGEQFF. The CDR3 DNA reads as TGCAGCGGCACAGGGGCTGGAGGAGGTGAGCAGTTCTTC.

This clone appeared a single time. The V call is TRBV30, the J call TRBJ2-5; D may be TRBD2 (6 bases). This CDR3 has 12 residues. V was trimmed by 4 bases and J by 2 bases, leaving 8 bases between them. Germline V CDR1 and CDR2: GTSNPN, SVGIG (reference sequence). CDR3 nucleotides: TGTGCCTGGACGGCGGGGCAAGAGACCCAGTACTTC. Translating it yields CAWTAGQETQYF.

This clone was counted between two and nine times. This chain links TRBV2 with TRBJ2-1; D is tentatively TRBD1 or TRBD2 (6 bases each). V lost 8 bases to trimming and J lost 7 bases, with 24 bases between them. The CDR3 totals 16 residues. The germline V gene has CDR1 SNHLY and CDR2 FYNNEI. In DNA form, the CDR3 reads TGTGCCAGCGGAGTTGACCTAGCGCTAGGGGGTAATGAGCAGTTCTTC. This sequence encodes CASGVDLALGGNEQFF.

This chain links TRBV6-5 with TRBJ2-5; D is unresolved. The CDR3 has 16 residues. Germline V gives CDR1 MNHEY, CDR2 SVGAGI. Trimming cost V 2 bases and J 4 bases, with 17 bases left between them. The CDR3 DNA follows: TGTGCCAGCAGTTACATCTTCAGGATCAAGAGAGAGACCCAGTACTTC. This encodes CASSYIFRIKRETQYF.

This chain links TRBV5-1 with TRBJ2-6; a possible D gene is TRBD1 (6 bases). The CDR3 is 16 residues long. Trimming pared 6 bases from V and 0 bases from J, leaving 13 bases between. Per germline, CDR1 SGHRS and CDR2 YFSETQ. Written as DNA, the CDR3 is TGCGCCAGCACCCAGGGACAATTCTCTGGGGCCAACGTCCTGACTTTC. Translated, it gives CASTQGQFSGANVLTF.

The chain is built from TRBV7-8 and TRBJ1-1; weak D call: TRBD1 (6 bases). Trimming shortened V by 1 base and J by 7 bases, and 10 bases separated the two germline ends. Germline V gene sequence: CDR1 SGHVS, CDR2 FQNEAQ. This CDR3 region has 13 residues. This CDR3 reads CASSLVGGYEAFF. In DNA, the CDR3 is TGTGCCAGCAGCTTAGTGGGGGGCTATGAAGCTTTCTTT.

The chain is built from TRBV6-5 and TRBJ2-3, with 8 bases fitting TRBD1. CDR3 length: 13 residues. Unmatched junction bases numbered 6, after V lost 7 bases and J lost 6 bases. Germline V lookup: CDR1 MNHEY, CDR2 SVGAGI. CDR3 nucleotide sequence: TGTGCCAGCATAACACGGACAGGGGATACGCAGTATTTT. Its protein is CASITRTGDTQYF.

The gene calls are TRBV5-6 and TRBJ2-2; TRBD2 might be the D (6 bases). V dropped 3 bases and J dropped 3 bases, with 15 bases sitting between them. The CDR3 is made up of 16 amino acids. Per germline, CDR1 SGHDT and CDR2 YYEEEE. CDR3 sequence: CASSSLGGAHTGELFF. The CDR3 bases are TGTGCCAGCAGCTCCCTCGGGGGTGCTCACACCGGGGAGCTGTTTTTT.

This chain uses TRBV6-1 with TRBJ2-7; TRBD2 agrees at 9 bases. Per the germline V gene, CDR1 is MNHNS and CDR2 is SASEGT. The CDR3 is 15 residues long. With 1 base clipped from V and 3 bases from J, the junction kept 4 bases outside the gene matches. As DNA, the CDR3 is TGTGCCAGCAGTGAAGGCGCTAGCGGGATCTACGAGCAGTACTTC. Translated: CASSEGASGIYEQYF.

This clone was observed a single time. V usage is TRBV18 and J usage is TRBJ2-7; TRBD2 agrees at 11 bases. The junction had 4 bases not matched to a gene; V was cut back by 6 bases and J by 3 bases. CDR3 length: 14 amino acids. Germline V gene lookup returns CDR1 KGHSH and CDR2 LQKENI. This CDR3 reads CASSAGTSGYEQYF. The CDR3 region has the DNA TGTGCCAGCTCCGCCGGGACTAGCGGCTACGAGCAGTACTTC. Full variable domain (rest looked up from reference TRBV18 and TRBJ2-7): NAGVMQNPRHLVRRRGQEARLRCSPMKGHSHVYWYRQLPEEGLKFMVYLQKENIIDESGMPKERFSAEFPKEGPSILRIQQVVRGDSAAYFCASSAGTSGYEQYFGPGTRLTVT.

This clone was recorded once. This rearrangement joins TRBV14 to TRBJ2-7; 8 bases align to TRBD1. Trimming took 3 bases from V and 4 from J; bases not matched to a gene: 8. Germline V gene data show CDR1 as SGHDN and CDR2 as FVKESK. This CDR3 spans 15 amino acids. Written as DNA, the CDR3 is TGTGCCAGCAGCCAGGACGGACAGGGTTGGTACGAGCAGTACTTC. This codes for CASSQDGQGWYEQYF.

V gene TRBV6-5 combines with J gene TRBJ1-4; D is perhaps TRBD1 (5 bases). The CDR3 is 13 residues long. Deletions cut 6 bases from V and 4 bases from J, with 9 bases between. The germline gives CDR1 MNHEY, CDR2 SVGAGI. Written as DNA, the CDR3 is TGTGCCAGCAGCGCGACAGTTAATGAAAAACTGTTTTTT. Translated, it gives CASSATVNEKLFF.

This clone has just a few counts. The J gene is TRBJ1-2, the V gene TRBV5-5; no reliable D call. V dropped 3 bases and J dropped 7 bases, with 16 bases sitting between them. CDR3 length: 14 residues. The V gene's germline CDR1 is SGHKS and CDR2 YYEKEE (reference sequence). The CDR3 region is CASSSRGTPGGYTF. In DNA, the CDR3 is TGTGCCAGCAGCTCCCGAGGCACCCCGGGTGGCTACACCTTC.

CDR3 in DNA: TGTGCCAGCAGCCGGGGACTAGCGGCCCGCACAGATACGCAGTATTTT. The encoded protein is CASSRGLAARTDTQYF. The V call is TRBV7-3, the J call TRBJ2-3; the match to TRBD2 covers 11 bases. The CDR3 has 16 amino acids. Germline CDR1 SGHTA, CDR2 FQGTGA. Trimming removed 5 bases from V and 1 base from J; junction bases left unmatched: 5.

This clone came up once. This chain connects TRBV5-1 to TRBJ1-6; D unresolved. This CDR3 has 9 amino acids. Germline assignment: CDR1 SGHRS and CDR2 YFSETQ. CDR3 nucleotides: TGCTTCGGTAATTCACCCCTCCACTTT. Protein sequence: CFGNSPLHF.

The chain couples TRBV2 to TRBJ1-6; D may be TRBD1 (5 bases). Germline values: CDR1 SNHLY, CDR2 FYNNEI. Trimming left V 1 base short and J 7 bases short, with 11 bases between. The CDR3 has 15 amino acids. CDR3 amino acids: CASSEVPGDNSPLHF. CDR3 in DNA: TGTGCCAGCAGTGAAGTTCCGGGGGACAATTCACCCCTCCACTTT.

This rearrangement joins TRBV5-1 to TRBJ2-4, with TRBD2 matching over 12 bases. CDR3 length: 15 amino acids. J was trimmed by 4 bases and V by 2 bases; bases with no gene match: 1. CDR1 is SGHRS, CDR2 YFSETQ, per germline. Here the CDR3 reads CASSFTSGGKNIQYF. In DNA form, the CDR3 reads TGCGCCAGCAGCTTCACTAGCGGGGGGAAAAACATTCAGTACTTC.

This clone was counted a few times. This chain joins TRBV20-1 and TRBJ1-1, with no clear D. The V end lost 2 bases, the J end lost 8 bases, and 9 bases lay between the germline ends. Germline V gives CDR1 DFQATT, CDR2 SNEGSKA (reference sequence). This CDR3 spans 11 amino acids. The CDR3 sequence is CSARPIREAFF. CDR3 DNA: TGCAGTGCTAGACCCATACGGGAAGCTTTCTTT.

V usage is TRBV11-2 and J usage is TRBJ2-3, with 10 positions matching TRBD2. The germline V gene has CDR1 SGHAT and CDR2 FQNNGV. The CDR3 covers 16 residues. Losses at the gene ends were 2 bases for V and 5 bases for J; bases not matched to a gene: 7. CDR3 nucleotides: TGTGCCAGCAGCTTACTTCAGCGGGAGGGTCTAGATACGCAGTATTTT. Amino acid sequence: CASSLLQREGLDTQYF.

V gene TRBV7-8 combines with J gene TRBJ1-5; D is undetermined. Germline V CDR1 and CDR2: SGHVS, FQNEAQ. V lost 1 base and J lost 15, with 16 bases in between. The CDR3 runs to 13 residues. In DNA, the CDR3 is TGTGCCAGCAGCTTAGAAATAGGGCCCCTGCGGCATTTT. Protein product: CASSLEIGPLRHF.

The gene calls are TRBV27 and TRBJ2-7; D is ambiguous. V shed 2 bases and J shed 3 bases, with 11 bases lying between them. Per the germline V gene, CDR1 is MNHEY and CDR2 is SMNVEV (reference sequence). There are 14 residues in the CDR3. CDR3 residues: CASSLRYQIYEQYF. The CDR3 DNA reads TGTGCCAGCAGTTTAAGGTACCAAATCTACGAGCAGTACTTC.

The chain employs TRBV7-8 and TRBJ2-7, with 10 bases aligning to TRBD2. The germline V gene has CDR1 SGHVS and CDR2 FQNEAQ. The CDR3 is 13 residues long. V shed 4 bases, J shed 6 bases, and the junction held 3 bases outside the gene matches. This chain's CDR3 is CASSYGTSVEQYF. The CDR3 bases are TGTGCCAGCAGCTACGGGACTAGCGTCGAGCAGTACTTC.

In this sample, this clone turned up once. The V gene is TRBV29-1, the J gene TRBJ1-1, with D possibly TRBD1 on 5 matching bases. CDR3 size: 15 residues. Germline V gene data show CDR1 as SQVTM and CDR2 as ANQGSEA. CDR3 protein: CSVPAGPQPNTEAFF. In DNA, the CDR3 is TGCAGTGTTCCCGCGGGACCTCAACCGAACACTGAAGCTTTCTTT.

This clone was counted between two and nine times. This chain joins TRBV5-4 and TRBJ1-1; 9 positions agree with TRBD1. V was clipped by 4 bases and J by 5 bases; unmatched bases: 6. The CDR3 length is 14 residues. CDR1 and CDR2 (germline): SGHNT, YYREEE (reference sequence). As DNA, the CDR3 is TGTGCCAGCAGCGCCGGGACAGGGTATACTGAAGCTTTCTTT. It codes for CASSAGTGYTEAFF.

The V call is TRBV4-1, the J call TRBJ2-6, with D tentatively TRBD2 (6 bases). Trimming removed 8 bases from V and 0 bases from J, with 14 bases in between. CDR1 and CDR2 (germline): MGHRA, YSYEKL. The length of the CDR3 is 16 residues. The CDR3 loop reads CASRSPGVSGANVLTF. DNA of the CDR3: TGCGCCAGCCGATCCCCGGGAGTCTCTGGGGCCAACGTCCTGACTTTC.